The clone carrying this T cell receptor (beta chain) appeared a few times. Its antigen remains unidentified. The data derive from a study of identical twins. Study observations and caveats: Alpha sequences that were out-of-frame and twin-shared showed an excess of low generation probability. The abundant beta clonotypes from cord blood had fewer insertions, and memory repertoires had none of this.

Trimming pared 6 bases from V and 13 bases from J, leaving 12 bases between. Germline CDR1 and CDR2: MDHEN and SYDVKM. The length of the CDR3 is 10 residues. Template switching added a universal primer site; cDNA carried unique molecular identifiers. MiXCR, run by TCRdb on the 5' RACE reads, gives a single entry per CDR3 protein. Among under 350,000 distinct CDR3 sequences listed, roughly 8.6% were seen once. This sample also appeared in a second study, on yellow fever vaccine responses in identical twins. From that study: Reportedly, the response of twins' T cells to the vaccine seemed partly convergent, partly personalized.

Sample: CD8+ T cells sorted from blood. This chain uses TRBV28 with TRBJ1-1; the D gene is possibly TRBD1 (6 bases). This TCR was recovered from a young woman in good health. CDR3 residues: CASRQGLFFF. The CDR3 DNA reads TGTGCCAGCAGGCAGGGGTTATTTTTCTTT.